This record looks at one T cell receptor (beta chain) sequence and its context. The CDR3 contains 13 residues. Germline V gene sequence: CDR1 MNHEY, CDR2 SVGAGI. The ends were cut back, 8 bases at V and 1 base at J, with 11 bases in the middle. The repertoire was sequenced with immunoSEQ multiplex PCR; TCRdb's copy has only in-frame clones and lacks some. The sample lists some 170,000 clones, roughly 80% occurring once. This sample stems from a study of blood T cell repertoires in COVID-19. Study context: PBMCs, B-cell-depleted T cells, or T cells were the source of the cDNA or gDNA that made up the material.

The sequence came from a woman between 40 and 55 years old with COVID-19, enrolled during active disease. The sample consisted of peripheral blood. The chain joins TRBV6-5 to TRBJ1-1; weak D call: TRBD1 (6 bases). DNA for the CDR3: TGTGCCAGCGCCCTAGGGGGGAACACTGAAGCTTTCTTT. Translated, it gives CASALGGNTEAFF.